The T cell receptor beta chain described here comes from a study of identical twins. Trimming at V came to 1 base and at J to 4 bases, leaving 4 bases not matched to a gene. In germline, CDR1 is LGHNA, CDR2 YNFKEQ. The CDR3 runs 14 residues. cDNA carried unique molecular identifiers, and a universal primer site was added by template switching. TCRdb re-called the 5' RACE reads through MiXCR, storing one row per CDR3 protein. The sample lists about 450,000 distinct CDR3 sequences; around 20% were seen once. This clonotype has ten or more counts. Sequencing was performed on naive T cells sorted from blood. The clonotype comes from a man aged 45-65 years in good health. The chain joins TRBV4-2 to TRBJ2-7, with 7 bases lining up with TRBD2. The CDR3 here is CASSQGGGSYEQYF. CDR3 nucleotides: TGTGCCAGCAGCCAAGGCGGGGGAAGTTACGAGCAGTACTTC.